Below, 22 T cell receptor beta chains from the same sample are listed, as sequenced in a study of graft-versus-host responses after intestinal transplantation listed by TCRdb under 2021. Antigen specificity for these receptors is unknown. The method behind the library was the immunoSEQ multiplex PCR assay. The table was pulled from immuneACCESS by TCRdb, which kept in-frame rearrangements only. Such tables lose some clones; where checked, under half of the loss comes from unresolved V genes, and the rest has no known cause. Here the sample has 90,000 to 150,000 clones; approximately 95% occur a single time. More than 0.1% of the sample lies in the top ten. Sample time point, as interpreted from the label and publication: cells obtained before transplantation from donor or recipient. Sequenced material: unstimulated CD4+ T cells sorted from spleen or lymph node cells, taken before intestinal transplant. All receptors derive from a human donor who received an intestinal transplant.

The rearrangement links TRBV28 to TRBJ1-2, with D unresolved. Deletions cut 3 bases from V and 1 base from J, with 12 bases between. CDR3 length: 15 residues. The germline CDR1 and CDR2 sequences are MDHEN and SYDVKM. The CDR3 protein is CASSFYGSYNYGYTF. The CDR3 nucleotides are TGTGCCAGCAGTTTTTACGGGTCGTATAACTATGGCTACACCTTC.

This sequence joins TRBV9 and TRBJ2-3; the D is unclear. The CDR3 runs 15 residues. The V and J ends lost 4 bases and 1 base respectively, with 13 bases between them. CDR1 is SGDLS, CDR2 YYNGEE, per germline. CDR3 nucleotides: TGTGCCAGCAGCATCGGCGCCAGTCGCACAGATACGCAGTATTTT. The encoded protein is CASSIGASRTDTQYF.

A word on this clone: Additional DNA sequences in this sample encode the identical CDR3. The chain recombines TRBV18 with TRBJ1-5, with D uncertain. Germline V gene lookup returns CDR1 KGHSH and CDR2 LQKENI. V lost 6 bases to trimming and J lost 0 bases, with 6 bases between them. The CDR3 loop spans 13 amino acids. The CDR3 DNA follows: TGTGCCAGCTCCCCAGATAGCAATCAGCCCCAGCATTTT. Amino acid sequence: CASSPDSNQPQHF. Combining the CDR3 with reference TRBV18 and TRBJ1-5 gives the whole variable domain NAGVMQNPRHLVRRRGQEARLRCSPMKGHSHVYWYRQLPEEGLKFMVYLQKENIIDESGMPKERFSAEFPKEGPSILRIQQVVRGDSAAYFCASSPDSNQPQHFGDGTRLSIL.

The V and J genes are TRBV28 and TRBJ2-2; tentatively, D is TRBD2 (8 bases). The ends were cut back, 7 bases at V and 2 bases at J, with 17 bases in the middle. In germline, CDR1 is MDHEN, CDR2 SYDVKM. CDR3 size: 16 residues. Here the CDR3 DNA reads TGTGCCAGCACCCGGGGGGGGACAGTCAACACCGGGGAGCTGTTTTTT. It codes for CASTRGGTVNTGELFF.

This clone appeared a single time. The CDR3 DNA sequence: TGTGCCAGCAGCGTAGTGGAGGGCCCGCGCACCGGGGAGCTGTTTTTT. It translates to CASSVVEGPRTGELFF. The V gene is TRBV9, the J gene TRBJ2-2; D might be TRBD2 (6 bases). Trimming cost V 0 bases and J 4 bases, with 13 bases left between them. The germline CDR1 and CDR2 sequences are SGDLS and YYNGEE. The CDR3 is 16 residues long.

In DNA form, the CDR3 reads TGTGCCAGCAGTGCCAGTCGCTTTAGCAATCAGCCCCAGCATTTT. This gives the protein CASSASRFSNQPQHF. The chain is built from TRBV6-5 and TRBJ1-5; D gene unclear. The V end was cut by 5 bases, the J end by 0 bases, with 11 bases between. This CDR3 spans 15 amino acids. Per the germline V gene, CDR1 is MNHEY and CDR2 is SVGAGI.

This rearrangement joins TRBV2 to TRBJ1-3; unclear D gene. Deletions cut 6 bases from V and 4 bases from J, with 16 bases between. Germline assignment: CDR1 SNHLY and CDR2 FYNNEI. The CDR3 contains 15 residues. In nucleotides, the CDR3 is TGTGCCAGCAGCAGACAAGGCTCGCGGGGAAACACCATATATTTT. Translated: CASSRQGSRGNTIYF.

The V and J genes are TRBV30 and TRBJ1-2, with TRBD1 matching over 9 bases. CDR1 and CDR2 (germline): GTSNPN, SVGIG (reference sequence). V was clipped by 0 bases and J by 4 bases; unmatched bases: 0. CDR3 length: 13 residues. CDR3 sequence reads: CAWSVDRGYGYTF. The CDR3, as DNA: TGTGCCTGGAGTGTGGACAGGGGCTATGGCTACACCTTC.

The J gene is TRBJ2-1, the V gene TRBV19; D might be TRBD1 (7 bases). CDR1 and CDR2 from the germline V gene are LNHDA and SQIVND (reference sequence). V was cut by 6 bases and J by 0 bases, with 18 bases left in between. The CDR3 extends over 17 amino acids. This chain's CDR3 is CASSYQGGGSSYNEQFF. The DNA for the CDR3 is TGTGCCAGTAGCTACCAGGGGGGCGGTAGCTCCTACAATGAGCAGTTCTTC.

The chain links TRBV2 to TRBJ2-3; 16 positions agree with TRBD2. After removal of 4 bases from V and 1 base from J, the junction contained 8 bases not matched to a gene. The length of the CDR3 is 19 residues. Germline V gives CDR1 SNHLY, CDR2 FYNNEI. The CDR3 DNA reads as TGTGCCAGCAGTGTGGGACTAGCGGGAGGGCCGTGGGGCACAGATACGCAGTATTTT. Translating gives CASSVGLAGGPWGTDTQYF.

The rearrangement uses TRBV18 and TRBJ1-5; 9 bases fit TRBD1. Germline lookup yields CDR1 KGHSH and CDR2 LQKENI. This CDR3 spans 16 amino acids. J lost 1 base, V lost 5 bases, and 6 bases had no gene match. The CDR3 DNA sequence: TGTGCCAGCTCAGTCACAGGGGGCGAAAGCAATCAGCCCCAGCATTTT. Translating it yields CASSVTGGESNQPQHF.

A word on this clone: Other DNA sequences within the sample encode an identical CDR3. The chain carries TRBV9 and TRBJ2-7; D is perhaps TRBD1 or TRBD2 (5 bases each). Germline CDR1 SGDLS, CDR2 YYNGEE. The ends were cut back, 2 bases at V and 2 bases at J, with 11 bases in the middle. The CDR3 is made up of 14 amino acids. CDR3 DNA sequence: TGTGCCAGCAGCGTGTCCGGGACCACCTACGAGCAGTACTTC. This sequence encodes CASSVSGTTYEQYF. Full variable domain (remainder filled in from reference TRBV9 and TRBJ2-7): DSGVTQTPKHLITATGQRVTLRCSPRSGDLSVYWYQQSLDQGLQFLIQYYNGEERAKGNILERFSAQQFPDLHSELNLSSLELGDSALYFCASSVSGTTYEQYFGPGTRLTVT.

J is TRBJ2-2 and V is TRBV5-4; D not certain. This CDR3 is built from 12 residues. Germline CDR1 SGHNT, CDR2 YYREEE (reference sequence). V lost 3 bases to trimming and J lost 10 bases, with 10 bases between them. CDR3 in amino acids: CASSSPSSELFF. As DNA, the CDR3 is TGTGCCAGCAGCTCGCCCTCTTCGGAGCTGTTTTTT.

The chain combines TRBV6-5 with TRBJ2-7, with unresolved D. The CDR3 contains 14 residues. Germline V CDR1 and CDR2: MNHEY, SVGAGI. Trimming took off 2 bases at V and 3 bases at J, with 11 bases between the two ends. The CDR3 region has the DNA TGTGCCAGCAGTTACACTCCGGTTGGCTACGAGCAGTACTTC. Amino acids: CASSYTPVGYEQYF.

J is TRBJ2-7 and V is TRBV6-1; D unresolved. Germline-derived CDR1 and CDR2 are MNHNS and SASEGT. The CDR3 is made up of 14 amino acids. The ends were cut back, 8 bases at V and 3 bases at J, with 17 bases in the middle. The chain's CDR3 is CASRSRQDLYEQYF. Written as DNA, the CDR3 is TGTGCCAGCCGTTCTCGCCAGGATCTCTACGAGCAGTACTTC.

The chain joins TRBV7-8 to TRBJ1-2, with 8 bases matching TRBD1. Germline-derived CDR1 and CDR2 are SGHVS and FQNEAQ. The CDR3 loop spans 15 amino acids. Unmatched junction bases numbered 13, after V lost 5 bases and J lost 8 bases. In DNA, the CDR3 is TGTGCCAGCAGCAGGGGACAGGCCCTCTCTAGGGGCTACACCTTC. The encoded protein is CASSRGQALSRGYTF. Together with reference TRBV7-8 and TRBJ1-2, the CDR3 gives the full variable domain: GAGVSQSPRYKVAKRGQDVALRCDPISGHVSLFWYQQALGQGPEFLTYFQNEAQLDKSGLPSDRFFAERPEGSVSTLKIQRTQQEDSAVYLCASSRGQALSRGYTFGSGTRLTVV.

CDR3: CATELSEVALAGGVEQFF. The CDR3, as DNA: TGTGCCACCGAGCTTAGTGAGGTCGCGCTAGCGGGAGGTGTTGAGCAGTTCTTC. The chain has TRBV7-9 and TRBJ2-1, with TRBD2 matching 11 bases. Germline lookup yields CDR1 SEHNR and CDR2 FQNEAQ (reference sequence). The CDR3 covers 18 residues. The V and J ends lost 10 bases and 9 bases, in that order; junction bases with no gene match: 23.

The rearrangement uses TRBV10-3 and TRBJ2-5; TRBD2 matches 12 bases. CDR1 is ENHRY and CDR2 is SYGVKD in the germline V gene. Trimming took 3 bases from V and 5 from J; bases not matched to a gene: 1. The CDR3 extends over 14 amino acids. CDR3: CAISETSGRETQYF. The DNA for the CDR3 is TGTGCCATCAGTGAAACTAGCGGGAGGGAGACCCAGTACTTC.

This CDR3 is CASSVAAVNQPQHF. CDR3 DNA: TGTGCCAGCAGTGTTGCAGCCGTCAATCAGCCCCAGCATTTT. The chain is built from TRBV2 and TRBJ1-5; D is unresolved. Germline CDR1 and CDR2: SNHLY and FYNNEI. V was clipped by 4 bases and J by 3 bases, with 10 bases between them. The length of the CDR3 is 14 residues.

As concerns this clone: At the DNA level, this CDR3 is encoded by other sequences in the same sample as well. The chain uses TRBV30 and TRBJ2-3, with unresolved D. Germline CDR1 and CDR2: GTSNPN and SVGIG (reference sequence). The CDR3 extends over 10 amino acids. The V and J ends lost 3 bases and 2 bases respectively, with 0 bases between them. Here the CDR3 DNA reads TGTGCCTGGAGCACAGATACGCAGTATTTT. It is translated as CAWSTDTQYF.

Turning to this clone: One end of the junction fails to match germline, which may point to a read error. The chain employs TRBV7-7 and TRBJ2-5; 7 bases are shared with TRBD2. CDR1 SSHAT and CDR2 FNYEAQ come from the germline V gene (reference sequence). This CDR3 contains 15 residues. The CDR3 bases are TGTGCTAGCAGCTTTGGATCGGGAGGATCAGAGACCCAGTACTTC. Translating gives CASSFGSGGSETQYF.

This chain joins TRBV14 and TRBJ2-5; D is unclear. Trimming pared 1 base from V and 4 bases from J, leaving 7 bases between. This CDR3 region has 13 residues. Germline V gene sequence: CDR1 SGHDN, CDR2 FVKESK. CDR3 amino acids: CASSQVTSETQYF. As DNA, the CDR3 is TGTGCCAGCAGCCAAGTCACTTCAGAGACCCAGTACTTC.